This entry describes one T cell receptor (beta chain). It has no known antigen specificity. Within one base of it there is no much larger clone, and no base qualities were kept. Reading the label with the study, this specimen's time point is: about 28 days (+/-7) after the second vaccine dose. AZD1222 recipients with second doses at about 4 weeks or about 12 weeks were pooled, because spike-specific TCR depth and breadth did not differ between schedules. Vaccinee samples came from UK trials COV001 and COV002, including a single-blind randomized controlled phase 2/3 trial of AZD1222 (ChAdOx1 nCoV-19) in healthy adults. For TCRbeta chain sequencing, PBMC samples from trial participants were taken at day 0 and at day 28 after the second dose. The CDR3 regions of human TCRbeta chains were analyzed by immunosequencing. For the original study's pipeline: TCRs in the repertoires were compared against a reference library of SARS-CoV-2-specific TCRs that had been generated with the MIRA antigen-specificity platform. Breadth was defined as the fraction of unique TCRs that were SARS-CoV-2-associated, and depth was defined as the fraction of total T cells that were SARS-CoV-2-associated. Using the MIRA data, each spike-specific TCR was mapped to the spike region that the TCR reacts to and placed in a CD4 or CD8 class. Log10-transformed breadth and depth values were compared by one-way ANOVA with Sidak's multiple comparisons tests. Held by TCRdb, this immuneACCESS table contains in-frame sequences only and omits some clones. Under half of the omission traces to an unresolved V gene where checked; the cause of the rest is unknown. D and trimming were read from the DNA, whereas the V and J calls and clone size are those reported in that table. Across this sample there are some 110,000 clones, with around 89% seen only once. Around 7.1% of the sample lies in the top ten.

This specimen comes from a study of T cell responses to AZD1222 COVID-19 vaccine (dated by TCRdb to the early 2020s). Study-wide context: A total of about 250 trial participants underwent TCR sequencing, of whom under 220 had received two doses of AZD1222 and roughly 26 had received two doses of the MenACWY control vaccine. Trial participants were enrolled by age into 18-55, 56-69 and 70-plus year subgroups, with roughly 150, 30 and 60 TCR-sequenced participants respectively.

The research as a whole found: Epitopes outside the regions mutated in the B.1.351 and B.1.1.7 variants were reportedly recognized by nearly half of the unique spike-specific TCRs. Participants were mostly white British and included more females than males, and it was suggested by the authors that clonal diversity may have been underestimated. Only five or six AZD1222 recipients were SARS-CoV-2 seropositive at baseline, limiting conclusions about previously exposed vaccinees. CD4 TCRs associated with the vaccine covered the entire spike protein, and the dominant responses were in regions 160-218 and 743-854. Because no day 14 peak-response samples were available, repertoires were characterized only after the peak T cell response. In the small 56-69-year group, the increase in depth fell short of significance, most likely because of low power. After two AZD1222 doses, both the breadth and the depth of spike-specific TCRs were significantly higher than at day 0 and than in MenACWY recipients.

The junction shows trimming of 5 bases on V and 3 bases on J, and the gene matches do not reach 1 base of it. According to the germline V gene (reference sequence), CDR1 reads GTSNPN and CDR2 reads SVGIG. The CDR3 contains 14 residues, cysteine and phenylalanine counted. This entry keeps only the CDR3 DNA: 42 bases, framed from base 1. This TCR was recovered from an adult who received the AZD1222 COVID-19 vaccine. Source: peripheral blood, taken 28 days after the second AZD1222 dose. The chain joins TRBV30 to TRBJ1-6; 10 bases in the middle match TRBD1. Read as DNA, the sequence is TGTGCCTGGCGGACAGGGGGCTATAATTCACCCCTCCACTTT. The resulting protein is CAWRTGGYNSPLHF.